This TCR beta chain came from a study of T cell repertoires in cytomegalovirus infection. The overall study: Signatures in public TCR beta sequences pointed to both CMV infection and matching HLA type. Points from the study as a whole: Ex vivo, HLA-C-restricted CMV-specific TCR beta clonotypes prevailed over the rest of the response. CMV carriers with the relevant HLA were identified by cumulative public TCR beta family frequency.

In TCRdb, the reads were re-called with MiXCR into one record per CDR3 protein. The sample carries 750,000 to 900,000 distinct CDR3 sequences, about 27% recorded once. About this clonotype itself: Its specificity is unknown.

This CDR3 comprises 16 residues. V trimming: 5 bases; J trimming: 4 bases; junction bases outside the gene matches: 6. The germline V gene has CDR1 SGHAT and CDR2 FQNNGV. This sequence originates from a human donor in good health (CMV status not recorded). Some clones in this sample may be carry-over from other donors' samples. Material: cultured CD8+ T cells from PBMCs, obtained from culture after CMV antigen stimulation. J is TRBJ2-1 and V is TRBV11-2; 12 bases align to TRBD2. CDR3 residues: CASSLTSGGKYNEQFF. DNA of the CDR3: TGTGCCAGCAGCCTCACTAGCGGGGGGAAATACAATGAGCAGTTCTTC.